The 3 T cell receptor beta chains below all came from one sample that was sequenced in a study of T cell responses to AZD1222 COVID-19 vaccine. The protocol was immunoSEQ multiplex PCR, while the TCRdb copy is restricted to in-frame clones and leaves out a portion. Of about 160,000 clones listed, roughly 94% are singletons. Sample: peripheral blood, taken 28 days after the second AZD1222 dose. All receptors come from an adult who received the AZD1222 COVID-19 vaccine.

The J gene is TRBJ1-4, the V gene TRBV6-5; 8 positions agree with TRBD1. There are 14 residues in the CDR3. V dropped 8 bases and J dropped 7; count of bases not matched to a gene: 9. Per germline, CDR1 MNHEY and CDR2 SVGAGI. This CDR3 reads CASGPGQASEKLFF. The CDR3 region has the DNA TGTGCCAGCGGGCCGGGACAGGCTAGTGAAAAACTGTTTTTT.

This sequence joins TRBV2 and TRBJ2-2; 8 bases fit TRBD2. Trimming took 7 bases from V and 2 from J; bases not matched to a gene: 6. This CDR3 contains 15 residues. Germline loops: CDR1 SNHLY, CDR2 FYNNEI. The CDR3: CASMSGGRNTGELFF. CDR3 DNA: TGTGCCAGCATGAGCGGGGGCCGAAACACCGGGGAGCTGTTTTTT.

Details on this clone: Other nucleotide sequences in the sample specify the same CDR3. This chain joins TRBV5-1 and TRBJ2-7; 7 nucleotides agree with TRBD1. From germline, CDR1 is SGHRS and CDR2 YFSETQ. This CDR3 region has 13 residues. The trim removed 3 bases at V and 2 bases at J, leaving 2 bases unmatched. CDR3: CASSSGQTYEQYF. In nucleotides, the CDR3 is TGCGCCAGCAGCTCGGGACAGACCTACGAGCAGTACTTC. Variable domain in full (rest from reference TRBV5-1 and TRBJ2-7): KAGVTQTPRYLIKTRGQQVTLSCSPISGHRSVSWYQQTPGQGLQFLFEYFSETQRNKGNFPGRFSGRQFSNSRSEMNVSTLELGDSALYLCASSSGQTYEQYFGPGTRLTVT.